The 12 T cell receptor beta chains in this list originate from one sample, sequenced in a study of cytomegalovirus exposure and HLA in healthy donors. 60 Vbeta and 13 Jbeta primers were used in PCR. Sequenced by immunoSEQ multiplex PCR; TCRdb stores in-frame clones only, minus some. Counted here are just over 150,000 clones, around 78% occurring once; the ten biggest clones make up under 4%. The sequenced sample was PBMCs. These receptors were taken from a woman aged 35 to 49 in good health and CMV-seronegative.

The chain couples TRBV6-5 to TRBJ1-2; 7 positions agree with TRBD1. Germline loops: CDR1 MNHEY, CDR2 SVGAGI. With 2 bases clipped from V and 8 bases from J, the junction kept 5 bases outside the gene matches. The CDR3 covers 13 residues. CDR3: CASSYGTAVGYTF. Here the CDR3 DNA reads TGTGCCAGCAGTTACGGGACAGCGGTCGGCTACACCTTC.

In DNA form, the CDR3 reads TGTGCCACCAGCCAGAGACAGGGCGCGGGAAATTCACCCCTCCACTTT. Its protein is CATSQRQGAGNSPLHF. The chain couples TRBV15 to TRBJ1-6; TRBD1 matches 7 bases. Losses at the gene ends were 5 bases for V and 7 bases for J; bases not matched to a gene: 11. The CDR3 spans 16 residues. In germline, CDR1 is LNHNV, CDR2 YYDKDF (reference sequence).

This clone was picked up a small number of times. The chain employs TRBV6-1 and TRBJ1-6, with a possible D match to TRBD1 (5 bases). This CDR3 spans 14 amino acids. Germline values: CDR1 MNHNS, CDR2 SASEGT. Trimming removed 4 bases at V and 6 bases at J, with 10 bases between. In DNA form, the CDR3 reads TGTGCCAGCAGTGTGGCAGGGTCTAATTCACCCCTCCACTTT. Protein sequence: CASSVAGSNSPLHF.

V usage is TRBV9 and J usage is TRBJ2-7, with 9 bases identical to TRBD2. V lost 2 bases, J lost 2 bases, and 14 bases stayed unmatched. The CDR3 length is 18 residues. Germline V CDR1 and CDR2: SGDLS, YYNGEE. The CDR3 region is CASSVASPLGGGAYEQYF. The CDR3 DNA is TGTGCCAGCAGCGTTGCCTCCCCCCTGGGCGGGGGGGCCTACGAGCAGTACTTC. Drawing the rest from reference TRBV9 and TRBJ2-7, the complete variable domain is DSGVTQTPKHLITATGQRVTLRCSPRSGDLSVYWYQQSLDQGLQFLIQYYNGEERAKGNILERFSAQQFPDLHSELNLSSLELGDSALYFCASSVASPLGGGAYEQYFGPGTRLTVT.

The chain is built from TRBV2 and TRBJ1-2, with D possibly being TRBD1 (5 bases). The CDR3 consists of 12 residues. V was shortened by 7 bases and J by 2 bases, with 8 bases between the two germline ends. CDR1 is SNHLY, CDR2 FYNNEI, per germline. The CDR3 here is CASTRVNYGYTF. DNA for the CDR3: TGTGCCAGCACCAGGGTAAACTATGGCTACACCTTC.

CDR3 coding DNA: TGCGCCAGCAGCCAAGATCAGGGACAGGGGGCCTCGGGGGAGCTGTTTTTT. It is translated as CASSQDQGQGASGELFF. The gene calls are TRBV4-1 and TRBJ2-2, with 12 positions matching TRBD1. The CDR3 extends over 17 amino acids. Germline V gives CDR1 MGHRA, CDR2 YSYEKL. V was pared by 0 bases and J by 8 bases, with 7 bases of the junction left unmatched.

The genes are TRBV7-8 and TRBJ2-3; 7 nucleotides agree with TRBD2. The length of the CDR3 is 13 residues. Trimming cost V 5 bases and J 6 bases; bases outside gene matches: 5. CDR1 and CDR2 from the germline V gene are SGHVS and FQNEAQ. The CDR3 DNA reads TGTGCCAGCAGCCCCCGGCGGGGGGATACGCAGTATTTT. It yields the protein CASSPRRGDTQYF.

The chain joins TRBV5-1 to TRBJ1-4, with D possibly matching TRBD1 (5 bases). The CDR3 runs 16 residues. From germline, CDR1 is SGHRS and CDR2 YFSETQ. V lost 3 bases, J lost 4 bases, and 16 bases lay in between. This CDR3 reads CASSSGGSNLNEKLFF. As DNA, the CDR3 is TGCGCCAGCAGCTCGGGGGGGTCTAACCTTAATGAAAAACTGTTTTTT. The whole variable domain, filled in from reference TRBV5-1 and TRBJ1-4, reads KAGVTQTPRYLIKTRGQQVTLSCSPISGHRSVSWYQQTPGQGLQFLFEYFSETQRNKGNFPGRFSGRQFSNSRSEMNVSTLELGDSALYLCASSSGGSNLNEKLFFGSGTQLSVL.

The chain recombines TRBV6-4 with TRBJ1-6; 8 bases line up with TRBD1. V trimming: 6 bases; J trimming: 9 bases; junction bases outside the gene matches: 7. This CDR3 has 14 residues. Germline lookup yields CDR1 MRHNA and CDR2 SNTAGT. Written as DNA, the CDR3 is TGTGCCAGCAGGCTGCAGGGGGCAGGTTCACCCCTCCACTTT. Its translation: CASRLQGAGSPLHF.

V is TRBV19 and J is TRBJ1-1, with D perhaps matching TRBD1 (6 bases). Trimming pared 4 bases from V and 4 bases from J, leaving 13 bases between. The CDR3 is 14 residues long. Germline CDR1 is LNHDA and CDR2 is SQIVND (reference sequence). The CDR3 is CASSTQGLGTEAFF. As DNA, the CDR3 is TGTGCCAGTAGTACACAGGGTTTAGGCACTGAAGCTTTCTTT.

V gene TRBV9 combines with J gene TRBJ1-2; D is ambiguous. V shed 3 bases and J shed 1 base, with 4 bases lying between them. The CDR3 spans 12 residues. Germline V CDR1 and CDR2: SGDLS, YYNGEE. The DNA of the CDR3 is TGTGCCAGCAGCGCGGGTAACTATGGCTACACCTTC. This codes for CASSAGNYGYTF.

The genes are TRBV6-6 and TRBJ1-2; 11 nucleotides agree with TRBD1. This CDR3 has 14 residues. Per the germline V gene, CDR1 is MNHNY and CDR2 is SVGAGI (reference sequence). The J segment lost 4 bases and the V segment lost 10 bases, leaving 8 bases of the junction unmatched. CDR3 nucleotide sequence: TGTGCCACATACTCCGGGACAGGGGGCTATGGCTACACCTTC. This gives the protein CATYSGTGGYGYTF.